This T cell receptor (beta chain) was recorded in a study of T cells after yellow fever vaccination. They built TCR cDNA with 5'RACE template switching, a step that put in a universal primer site and UMIs. TCRdb passed the 5' RACE reads through MiXCR, listing each CDR3 protein once. The sample includes about 150,000 distinct CDR3 sequences, under 7% seen only once; the top ten take under 0.7%. Remarks on this clonotype: What it binds is unknown.

CDR1 and CDR2 (germline): LNHDA, SQIVND (reference sequence). The V and J ends lost 2 bases and 1 base, in that order; junction bases with no gene match: 4. This CDR3 has 15 residues. Whole-study results and caveats: Primary-vaccination clones mostly resurfaced post-booster (just under 98% CD4, roughly 90% CD8). Overlap between CD4 and CD8 compartments was detected for a small share of clonotypes.

This TCR was sampled from a young man who received the YFV17D yellow fever vaccine. Sequenced material: CD4+ T cells sorted from PBMCs, taken 10 days after the yellow fever booster vaccination. The V gene is TRBV19, the J gene TRBJ1-1; 7 nucleotides line up with TRBD1. The CDR3 bases are TGTGCCAGTAGTATACCGGGACAGTGGAACACTGAAGCTTTCTTT. Encoded protein: CASSIPGQWNTEAFF.